These T cell receptor beta chains were read from a single sample in a study of graft-versus-host responses after intestinal transplantation. The antigens for these receptors are not known. Assay: immunoSEQ multiplex PCR; the TCRdb copy retains only in-frame clones and omits some. The profile covers 55,000 to 85,000 clones, with 70% to 90% appearing a single time and roughly 2.5% taken by the ten largest. The specimen comprised unstimulated CD8+ T cells sorted from spleen or lymph node cells, sampled before intestinal transplant. These receptors all stem from a human donor who received an intestinal transplant. Each CDR3 is given with its conserved first and last residue. The order of the fields is CDR3 length, J gene, D gene, clone size, V gene, CDR3 protein, CDR3 DNA. D genes are given only for firm matches. Not all rows give a size; the values are once, few, many and, for expanded clones, a class.

>13|TRBJ1-3|-|few|TRBV7-9
CASSRTAGNTIYF
TGTGCCAGCAGCCGGACAGCTGGAAACACCATATATTTT
>15|TRBJ1-2|-|few|TRBV5-8
CASSLKEQGRSGYTF
TGTGCCAGCAGCTTAAAAGAACAGGGAAGGAGTGGCTACACCTTC
>16|TRBJ2-7|TRBD2|once|TRBV6-5
CASSYSSGGLPGEQYF
TGTGCCAGCAGTTACTCTAGCGGGGGGCTGCCTGGCGAGCAGTACTTC
>13|TRBJ2-1|TRBD2|-|TRBV27
CASSLAGYNEQFF
TGTGCCAGCAGTCTAGCGGGCTACAATGAGCAGTTCTTC
>17|TRBJ2-2|TRBD1|-|TRBV15
CATSRGSDRGPPGELFF
TGTGCCACCAGCAGAGGAAGCGACAGGGGCCCGCCCGGGGAGCTGTTTTTT
>16|TRBJ1-6|-|-|TRBV4-2
CASSQERGHIDSPLHF
TGTGCCAGCAGCCAAGAAAGGGGACATATAGATTCACCCCTCCACTTT
>15|TRBJ2-7|-|few|TRBV5-6
CASSFLGRPQDEQYF
TGTGCCAGCAGCTTTTTAGGCAGACCCCAGGACGAGCAGTACTTC
>18|TRBJ2-1|TRBD2|-|TRBV9
CASSVEGLALSSYNEQFF
TGTGCCAGCAGCGTAGAGGGACTAGCGTTAAGCTCCTACAATGAGCAGTTCTTC
>14|TRBJ2-7|TRBD2|-|TRBV5-1
CASSLTSVPYEQYF
TGCGCCAGCAGCCTGACTAGCGTACCCTACGAGCAGTACTTC
>13|TRBJ1-1|-|-|TRBV19
CASSIRGPVKAFF
TGTGCCAGTAGTATCCGTGGCCCCGTGAAAGCTTTCTTT
>15|TRBJ1-5|-|once|TRBV4-1
CASSPYIRSNQPQHF
TGCGCCAGCAGCCCTTATATCAGGTCCAATCAGCCCCAGCATTTT
>13|TRBJ1-1|TRBD1|-|TRBV5-1
CASSDRDSLEAFF
TGCGCCAGCAGTGATCGGGACAGTCTGGAAGCTTTCTTT
>16|TRBJ2-7|-|-|TRBV6-5
CASSYSLGEATYEQYF
TGTGCCAGCAGTTACTCCCTCGGGGAGGCAACCTACGAGCAGTACTTC
>13|TRBJ1-1|-|-|TRBV9
CASSVGGYTEAFF
TGTGCCAGCAGCGTGGGGGGGTATACTGAAGCTTTCTTT
>13|TRBJ1-1|TRBD1|once|TRBV7-8
CASSRDRKTEAFF
TGTGCCAGCAGCCGGGACAGAAAGACTGAAGCTTTCTTT
>15|TRBJ2-7|-|-|TRBV6-1
CASSELAGSSYEQYF
TGTGCCAGCAGTGAGCTTGCGGGGAGCTCCTACGAGCAGTACTTC
>14|TRBJ2-7|-|-|TRBV7-4
CASSLGQGGYEQYF
TGTGCCAGCAGCTTAGGGCAGGGTGGCTACGAGCAGTACTTC
>13|TRBJ2-7|-|-|TRBV28
CASSLSPSDEQYF
TGTGCCAGCAGTTTGTCCCCCTCAGACGAGCAGTACTTC
>16|TRBJ2-1|-|-|TRBV5-6
CASSLAAGDSYNEQFF
TGTGCCAGCAGCTTGGCGGCAGGTGATTCGTACAATGAGCAGTTCTTC
>13|TRBJ2-7|TRBD1|-|TRBV4-1
CASGQGFSYEQYF
TGCGCCAGCGGACAGGGGTTTTCCTACGAGCAGTACTTC
>12|TRBJ2-7|TRBD1|-|TRBV25-1
CASSATGAEQYF
TGTGCCAGCAGTGCGACAGGGGCAGAGCAGTACTTC
>11|TRBJ2-1|-|-|TRBV7-9
CASSQDNEQFF
TGTGCCAGCAGCCAGGACAATGAGCAGTTCTTC
>19|TRBJ1-5|TRBD1|-|TRBV4-2
CASSPTLRQGLVPQQPQHF
TGTGCCAGCAGCCCGACCCTCCGACAGGGATTAGTTCCCCAACAGCCCCAGCATTTT
>12|TRBJ2-7|-|few|TRBV6-6
CASTGNLYEQYF
TGTGCCAGCACGGGGAACCTCTACGAGCAGTACTTC
>15|TRBJ2-2|-|-|TRBV5-4
CASSGGTEVTGELFF
TGTGCCAGCAGCGGAGGGACAGAGGTTACCGGGGAGCTGTTTTTT
>11|TRBJ2-7|-|-|TRBV5-5
CASSTYYEQYF
TGTGCCAGCAGCACTTACTACGAGCAGTACTTC
>15|TRBJ2-7|-|-|TRBV5-8
CASRHREKVSYEQYF
TGTGCCAGCAGGCACAGGGAAAAGGTCTCCTACGAGCAGTACTTC
>14|TRBJ2-7|-|-|TRBV6-1
CASRPGGTTYEQYF
TGTGCCAGCAGACCCGGGGGTACTACCTACGAGCAGTACTTC
>13|TRBJ2-3|-|-|TRBV9
CASSESAADTQYF
TGTGCCAGCAGCGAGAGTGCCGCAGATACGCAGTATTTT
>11|TRBJ2-1|-|-|TRBV2
CASPLGEQQFF
TGTGCCAGCCCCTTGGGCGAACAGCAGTTCTTC
>13|TRBJ1-1|TRBD1|-|TRBV29-1
CSVVGTGDTEAFF
TGCAGCGTTGTTGGGACAGGGGACACTGAAGCTTTCTTT
>14|TRBJ2-5|-|-|TRBV5-5
CASSLWVARETQYF
TGTGCCAGCAGCTTGTGGGTAGCAAGGGAGACCCAGTACTTC
>16|TRBJ1-5|TRBD1|-|TRBV5-5
CASSWGDRATGQPQHF
TGTGCCAGCAGCTGGGGCGACAGGGCAACGGGCCAGCCCCAGCATTTT
>16|TRBJ2-7|TRBD2|-|TRBV6-1
CASSEGGTSGFYEQYF
TGTGCCAGCAGTGAAGGAGGGACTAGCGGTTTCTACGAGCAGTACTTC
>15|TRBJ1-1|TRBD1|-|TRBV5-4
CASSPLPTGETEAFF
TGTGCCAGCAGTCCTCTTCCGACAGGGGAAACTGAAGCTTTCTTT
>15|TRBJ2-1|-|-|TRBV27
CASSLRLAPSNEQFF
TGTGCCAGCAGTTTAAGGCTAGCGCCTTCCAATGAGCAGTTCTTC
>16|TRBJ2-7|TRBD1|-|TRBV23-1
CASSQPRQGKRYEQYF
TGCGCCAGCAGCCAACCCAGACAGGGCAAGCGGTACGAGCAGTACTTC
>14|TRBJ2-7|-|-|TRBV13
CASSLGGGPYEQYF
TGTGCCAGCAGCTTAGGTGGAGGGCCCTACGAGCAGTACTTC
>14|TRBJ1-6|TRBD1|-|TRBV27
CASSPGQGRSPLHF
TGTGCCAGCAGCCCAGGACAGGGTCGGTCACCCCTCCACTTT
>16|TRBJ2-3|TRBD1|-|TRBV14
CASSPGQGEISDTQYF
TGTGCCAGCAGCCCAGGACAGGGGGAGATATCAGATACGCAGTATTTT
>17|TRBJ2-3|-|once|TRBV7-9
CASSLIRRAPSTDTQYF
TGTGCCAGCAGCTTAATTCGCAGGGCTCCTAGCACAGATACGCAGTATTTT
>14|TRBJ1-2|-|-|TRBV27
CASSPAITGYGYTF
TGTGCCAGCAGTCCCGCCATAACGGGCTATGGCTACACCTTC
>16|TRBJ2-1|-|-|TRBV5-1
CASSLSGGVSYNEQFF
TGCGCCAGCAGCTTAAGTGGTGGAGTTTCCTACAATGAGCAGTTCTTC